This T cell receptor (beta chain) stems from a study of cytomegalovirus exposure and HLA in healthy donors. CDR1 and CDR2 from the germline V gene are SEHNR and FQNEAQ (reference sequence). CDR3 length: 14 amino acids. V lost 2 bases to trimming and J lost 0 bases, with 7 bases between them. This clone was counted a few times. PCR used 60 Vbeta primers and 13 Jbeta primers. Method: immunoSEQ multiplex PCR; TCRdb's copy keeps in-frame clones and lacks some. The top ten clones hold roughly 6.3% of a sample with around 150,000 clones, 70% to 80% of them seen once. This sequence originates from a man over 45 in good health and CMV-seropositive. The sample consisted of PBMCs. The chain employs TRBV7-9 and TRBJ1-1, with a weak D call TRBD1 (5 bases). The CDR3 DNA follows: TGTGCCAGCAGCTTACAGGGCGTGAACACTGAAGCTTTCTTT. Its protein is CASSLQGVNTEAFF.